The present entry profiles one T cell receptor (beta chain) with its context. No antigen is known for it. The record originates from a study of shared clonotypes between healthy human individuals. Study in general: For every donor, three CD4 naive, three CD4 memory, two CD8 naive and one CD8 memory plates were used.

This CDR3 spans 14 amino acids. The V end was cut by 6 bases, the J end by 5 bases, with 17 bases between. CDR1 is KGHSH, CDR2 LQKENI, per germline. Produced via immunoSEQ multiplex PCR; TCRdb's table is partial and in-frame only. The table lists roughly 2.2 million clones, 80% to 95% of them singletons. Donors included only healthy HIV-negative adults lacking recent acute infections or vaccinations. Study-level findings and limits: Large depth notwithstanding, sorted-subset sequencing proved incomplete by rarefaction. It was only blood that was sampled, and tissue repertoires likely differ.

This chain joins TRBV18 and TRBJ2-7; D gene uncertain. The TCR was taken from a man younger than 30 in good health. Some clones in this sample may be carry-over from other donors' samples. The sample consisted of naive CD4+ T cells from PBMCs. Subset defined: CD45RA+ positively selected. The CDR3 spells CASSPTSTFDEQYF. CDR3 bases: TGTGCCAGCTCCCCCACCAGTACATTTGACGAGCAGTACTTC.